These 31 T cell receptor beta chains share one sample of origin, sequenced in a study of persistence of HIV-infected CD4 T cells. Antigens of these TCRs are unknown. This was the immunoSEQ version 4 assay in survey mode. Clones were sequenced by immunoSEQ multiplex PCR, and TCRdb holds only the in-frame ones, with some missing. The top ten hold roughly 5.4% of the sample, which has about 36,000 clones, more than 75% seen once. Cells were stimulated with overlapping HIV-1 Gag 15-mer peptides. Memory cells lacking CD40L and CD69 with high CD45RO were sorted. The specimen comprised cultured CD4+ T cells from PBMCs, sampled from a patient who received antiretroviral therapy. The origin of the receptors is an adult with HIV. The donor label of this sample is uncertain.

This chain connects TRBV5-5 to TRBJ2-6; D ambiguous. Trimming removed 2 bases at V and 0 bases at J, with 12 bases between. This CDR3 region has 17 residues. Germline assignment: CDR1 SGHKS and CDR2 YYEKEE (reference sequence). The CDR3 loop reads CASSLVYRSSGANVLTF. The CDR3 DNA reads TGTGCCAGCAGCTTAGTTTATAGGAGCTCTGGGGCCAACGTCCTGACTTTC.

The genes are TRBV6-5 and TRBJ2-7; D gene uncertain. Looked up from germline, CDR1 is MNHEY and CDR2 is SVGAGI. V gave up 6 bases and J gave up 5 bases, with 11 bases separating them. The CDR3 length is 12 residues. CDR3 in amino acids: CASRSPGDEQYF. CDR3 coding DNA: TGTGCCAGCAGAAGCCCAGGCGACGAGCAGTACTTC.

The rearrangement joins TRBV14 to TRBJ2-7; TRBD2 matches 7 bases. The CDR3 totals 15 residues. V dropped 3 bases and J dropped 4; count of bases not matched to a gene: 9. Per the germline V gene, CDR1 is SGHDN and CDR2 is FVKESK. CDR3 amino acids: CASSQDVAGLYEQYF. CDR3 in DNA: TGTGCCAGCAGCCAGGATGTAGCGGGTTTATACGAGCAGTACTTC.

The V gene is TRBV27, the J gene TRBJ2-7, with 9 bases aligning to TRBD2. CDR3 length: 17 residues. CDR1 and CDR2 (germline): MNHEY, SMNVEV (reference sequence). J lost 7 bases, V lost 2 bases, and 15 bases had no gene match. CDR3 amino acids: CASSLKSPGAGGWEQYF. The CDR3 DNA follows: TGTGCCAGCAGTTTAAAATCCCCGGGAGCGGGGGGTTGGGAGCAGTACTTC.

This chain links TRBV5-4 with TRBJ1-1; 8 bases fit TRBD1. Germline V gene lookup returns CDR1 SGHNT and CDR2 YYREEE (reference sequence). The CDR3 spans 16 residues. V lost 4 bases, J lost 1 base, and 9 bases stayed unmatched. The CDR3 region is CASSRTAGQGNTEAFF. The CDR3 coding sequence is TGTGCCAGCAGCCGAACTGCCGGACAGGGGAACACTGAAGCTTTCTTT.

The table lists this clone with a few counts. This chain links TRBV10-3 with TRBJ2-2, with TRBD1 matching 9 bases. Germline V gene lookup returns CDR1 ENHRY and CDR2 SYGVKD. The trim removed 0 bases at V and 3 bases at J, leaving 2 bases unmatched. The CDR3 covers 16 residues. In nucleotides, the CDR3 is TGTGCCATCAGTGAGTCGGGACAGGGTTACACCGGGGAGCTGTTTTTT. This translates into CAISESGQGYTGELFF.

This sequence joins TRBV23-1 and TRBJ1-5; no reliable D call. TRBV23-1 qualifies as an ORF whose function is uncertain. Between the trimmed V and J ends, which lost 10 bases and 4 bases, there was a span of 14 bases. The CDR3 is made up of 13 amino acids. The CDR3 loop reads CAILRSANQPQHF. Here the CDR3 DNA reads TGCGCCATTCTGAGGAGCGCAAATCAGCCCCAGCATTTT.

This chain joins TRBV13 and TRBJ1-2, with 8 bases identical to TRBD1. Losses at the gene ends were 7 bases for V and 7 bases for J; bases not matched to a gene: 20. The CDR3 contains 17 residues. Germline CDR1 is PRHDT and CDR2 is FYEKMQ (reference sequence). As DNA, the CDR3 is TGTGCCAGCACCGCAACCCTCAAAACAGGGGGAAGATTTGGCTACACCTTC. Amino acids: CASTATLKTGGRFGYTF.

This chain connects TRBV28 to TRBJ2-7; 8 positions match TRBD2. The CDR3 consists of 14 residues. Germline-derived CDR1 and CDR2 are MDHEN and SYDVKM. V lost 6 bases to trimming and J lost 7 bases; unmatched junction nucleotides: 11. The CDR3 nucleotides read TGTGCCAGCAGCCGACCCGGGGGGGCGGTAGAGCAGTACTTC. It translates to CASSRPGGAVEQYF.

This chain joins TRBV7-6 and TRBJ2-6; a possible D gene is TRBD1 (6 bases). V was pared by 6 bases and J by 2 bases, with 11 bases between. The CDR3 sequence is 15 residues long. Germline-derived CDR1 and CDR2 are SGHVS and FNYEAQ. This CDR3 is CASSPQGPGANVLTF. CDR3 in DNA: TGTGCCAGCAGTCCACAGGGCCCTGGGGCCAACGTCCTGACTTTC. Together with reference TRBV7-6 and TRBJ2-6, the CDR3 gives the full variable domain: GAGVSQSPRYKVTKRGQDVALRCDPISGHVSLYWYRQALGQGPEFLTYFNYEAQQDKSGLPNDRFSAERPEGSISTLTIQRTEQRDSAMYRCASSPQGPGANVLTFGAGSRLTVL.

V usage is TRBV5-8 and J usage is TRBJ2-6; D could derive from TRBD1 or TRBD2 (5 bases each). Trimming pared 5 bases from V and 2 bases from J, leaving 8 bases between. The V gene's germline CDR1 is SGHTS and CDR2 YDEGEE. CDR3 length equals 14 residues. The CDR3 DNA sequence: TGTGCCAGCAGTCGGGGCGCTGGGGCCAACGTCCTGACTTTC. Translation gives CASSRGAGANVLTF.

This chain links TRBV30 with TRBJ1-2, with D possibly TRBD1 on 5 matching bases. Germline V gene sequence: CDR1 GTSNPN, CDR2 SVGIG (reference sequence). V lost 5 bases and J lost 5, with 12 bases in between. The CDR3 sequence is 12 residues long. DNA of the CDR3: TGTGCCTGGGCCGGGACGGCTTATGGCTACACCTTC. Its protein product is CAWAGTAYGYTF. Using reference TRBV30 and TRBJ1-2 for the parts outside the CDR3, the full variable domain is SQTIHQWPATLVQPVGSPLSLECTVEGTSNPNLYWYRQAAGRGLQLLFYSVGIGQISSEVPQNLSASRPQDRQFILSSKKLLLSDSGFYLCAWAGTAYGYTFGSGTRLTVV.

The gene calls are TRBV16 and TRBJ2-2; perhaps TRBD1 as D (5 bases). CDR1 is KGHSY and CDR2 is FQNENV in the germline V gene. V gave up 3 bases and J gave up 1 base, with 9 bases separating them. The CDR3 is 15 residues long. CDR3 sequence reads: CASSQTALNTGELFF. DNA for the CDR3: TGTGCCAGCAGCCAGACAGCCTTGAACACCGGGGAGCTGTTTTTT.

This clone was recorded a few times. The genes are TRBV12-3 or TRBV12-4 and TRBJ2-1; 7 positions agree with TRBD2. The CDR3 extends over 13 amino acids. Trimming cost V 6 bases and J 6 bases; bases outside gene matches: 5. The DNA of the CDR3 is TGTGCCAGCAGGGTGGGGGGGAGCAATGAGCAGTTCTTC. This encodes CASRVGGSNEQFF.

The V call is TRBV6-1, the J call TRBJ2-3; 7 bases agree with TRBD2. Unmatched junction bases numbered 9, after V lost 2 bases and J lost 4 bases. CDR3 length equals 16 residues. CDR1 and CDR2 from the germline V gene are MNHNS and SASEGT. CDR3 in amino acids: CASSENGGTGADTQYF. CDR3 DNA: TGTGCCAGCAGTGAAAACGGGGGGACCGGGGCAGATACGCAGTATTTT.

The J gene is TRBJ2-7, the V gene TRBV27; 11 nucleotides agree with TRBD1. The germline gives CDR1 MNHEY, CDR2 SMNVEV (reference sequence). CDR3 length equals 15 residues. The V segment lost 2 bases and the J segment 3 bases; nucleotides outside the gene matches: 3. CDR3 DNA: TGTGCCAGCAGTTTAAGGGACAGGGGGGTCTACGAGCAGTACTTC. Residues: CASSLRDRGVYEQYF.

In this sample, this clone turned up a few times. V and J are TRBV4-2 and TRBJ2-7; D may correspond to TRBD1 or TRBD2 (6 bases each). From germline, CDR1 is LGHNA and CDR2 YNFKEQ. V lost 0 bases to trimming and J lost 4 bases, with 13 bases between them. The CDR3 has 15 residues. CDR3 protein: CASSQELGGPYEQYF. The CDR3 DNA reads as TGTGCCAGCAGCCAAGAGTTAGGGGGGCCTTACGAGCAGTACTTC.

This clone turned up a few times. The chain recombines TRBV6-5 with TRBJ2-7, with 7 bases fitting TRBD1. The germline V gene has CDR1 MNHEY and CDR2 SVGAGI. CDR3 length: 14 amino acids. V lost 0 bases and J lost 4; bases outside the gene matches: 3. CDR3: CASSYSYRGYEQYF. In nucleotides, the CDR3 is TGTGCCAGCAGTTACTCGTACAGGGGATACGAGCAGTACTTC.

J is TRBJ2-3 and V is TRBV9; D remains ambiguous. V was clipped by 0 bases and J by 5 bases, with 7 bases between them. Germline V lookup: CDR1 SGDLS, CDR2 YYNGEE. The CDR3 totals 13 residues. In DNA, the CDR3 is TGTGCCAGCAGCGTAGGGAACAGAGATACGCAGTATTTT. Translating it yields CASSVGNRDTQYF.

V usage is TRBV3-1 (or the pseudogene TRBV3-2) and J usage is TRBJ2-7, with D perhaps assigned TRBD1 or TRBD2 (5 bases each). Trimming took 4 bases from V and 6 from J, leaving 13 bases between them. The CDR3 has 13 amino acids. Germline V gene sequence: CDR1 LGHDT, CDR2 YNNKEL (reference sequence). The CDR3 DNA reads TGTGCCAGCAGCCGCCTCTGGGACGGCGAGCAGTACTTC. Translating it yields CASSRLWDGEQYF.

The CDR3 is CASSRACLWHHQPQHF. The CDR3 DNA follows: TGTGCCAGCAGCCGGGCTTGTCTTTGGCATCATCAGCCCCAGCATTTT. The chain combines TRBV3-1 (or the pseudogene TRBV3-2) with TRBJ1-5; no clear D. This CDR3 contains 16 residues. V lost 4 bases and J lost 5, with 18 bases in between. Germline CDR1 LGHDT, CDR2 YNNKEL (reference sequence).

The rearrangement uses TRBV4-1 and TRBJ2-7; 8 nucleotides agree with TRBD2. After removal of 4 bases from V and 3 bases from J, the junction contained 11 bases not matched to a gene. The CDR3 contains 16 residues. The V gene's germline CDR1 is MGHRA and CDR2 YSYEKL. CDR3 region: CASSLGPGRGVYEQYF. The CDR3, as DNA: TGCGCCAGCAGCCTCGGGCCCGGGCGGGGGGTCTACGAGCAGTACTTC.

The chain has TRBV7-2 and TRBJ2-2, with 7 bases matching TRBD2. This CDR3 is 16 amino acids long. The germline CDR1 and CDR2 sequences are SGHTA and FQGNSA. Trimming removed 5 bases from V and 0 bases from J; junction bases left unmatched: 6. CDR3 amino acids: CASSPRLASNTGELFF. CDR3 DNA sequence: TGTGCCAGCAGCCCCCGACTAGCCTCGAACACCGGGGAGCTGTTTTTT.

The chain employs TRBV23-1 and TRBJ2-1, with 9 nucleotides matching TRBD1. TRBV23-1 is an ORF, and what it does is uncertain. Trimming at V came to 0 bases and at J to 7 bases, leaving 16 bases not matched to a gene. This CDR3 has 19 residues. The DNA for the CDR3 is TGCGCCAGCAGTCAATCTTGGACAGGGGTTGAGGGGGCCGATAATGAGCAGTTCTTC. Protein product: CASSQSWTGVEGADNEQFF.

The V call is TRBV5-1, the J call TRBJ2-3, with D unclear. This CDR3 is built from 14 residues. Between the trimmed V and J ends, which lost 4 bases and 8 bases, there was a span of 17 bases. In germline, CDR1 is SGHRS, CDR2 YFSETQ. The CDR3 sequence is CASSLSGQQSTQYF. CDR3 bases: TGCGCCAGCAGCCTCTCCGGGCAACAGTCTACGCAGTATTTT.

The chain links TRBV3-1 (or the pseudogene TRBV3-2) to TRBJ2-1, with D uncertain. Trimming shortened V by 4 bases and J by 12 bases, and 16 bases separated the two germline ends. Germline V gives CDR1 LGHDT, CDR2 YNNKEL (reference sequence). The CDR3 runs to 13 residues. Here the CDR3 reads CASSPDIQRTQFF. The CDR3, as DNA: TGTGCCAGCAGCCCCGACATCCAGAGGACGCAGTTCTTC.

The chain combines TRBV3-1 (or the pseudogene TRBV3-2) with TRBJ2-1; 9 bases line up with TRBD1. J lost 8 bases, V lost 1 base, and 6 bases had no gene match. The CDR3 is made up of 15 amino acids. The germline CDR1 and CDR2 sequences are LGHDT and YNNKEL (reference sequence). Here the CDR3 DNA reads TGTGCCAGCAGCCAAGGGGGGACAGGGTTAGATGAGCAGTTCTTC. Translating it yields CASSQGGTGLDEQFF.

V gene TRBV18 combines with J gene TRBJ2-4, with D uncertain. The V end was cut by 5 bases, the J end by 2 bases, with 19 bases between. Germline assignment: CDR1 KGHSH and CDR2 LQKENI. This CDR3 has 17 amino acids. The CDR3 reads CASSATTVYSPKNIQYF. CDR3 nucleotide sequence: TGTGCCAGCTCAGCGACCACGGTGTACAGCCCCAAAAACATTCAGTACTTC.

The V call is TRBV5-8, the J call TRBJ1-6; a weak D match, TRBD1 (6 bases). The germline CDR1 and CDR2 sequences are SGHTS and YDEGEE. The CDR3 covers 14 residues. V lost 4 bases and J 9 bases, leaving 14 bases between the germline ends. CDR3 sequence (DNA): TGTGCCAGCAGCCTTAGGACAGTAACTTCACCCCTCCACTTT. Translated: CASSLRTVTSPLHF.

The CDR3 loop is CASTPGQGGQDTQYF. The DNA of the CDR3 is TGTGCCAGCACCCCTGGACAGGGGGGTCAAGATACGCAGTATTTT. The rearrangement links TRBV28 to TRBJ2-3, with TRBD1 matching over 10 bases. With V trimmed by 7 bases and J by 5 bases, 9 bases remained unmatched. In germline, CDR1 is MDHEN, CDR2 SYDVKM. This CDR3 spans 15 amino acids. The whole variable domain, filled in from reference TRBV28 and TRBJ2-3, reads DVKVTQSSRYLVKRTGEKVFLECVQDMDHENMFWYRQDPGLGLRLIYFSYDVKMKEKGDIPEGYSVSREKKERFSLILESASTNQTSMYLCASTPGQGGQDTQYFGPGTRLTVL.

This chain connects TRBV5-1 to TRBJ1-2; the match to TRBD1 covers 7 bases. The junction had 4 bases not matched to a gene; V was cut back by 3 bases and J by 5 bases. Germline CDR1 is SGHRS and CDR2 is YFSETQ. The CDR3 is 13 amino acids. As DNA, the CDR3 is TGCGCCAGCAGCTCTACAGGGGAATATGGCTACACCTTC. Residues: CASSSTGEYGYTF.